This TCR beta chain comes out of a study of T-cell reconstitution after alpha-beta-depleted transplantation in children. Using unique molecular identifiers, the investigators prepared the TCRbeta library. TCRdb analysed the PCR reads with MiXCR anew, one entry per CDR3 protein. Of some 520,000 distinct CDR3 sequences listed, 32% were seen once; the top ten hold 2% to 3%. Germline CDR1 is KGHSH and CDR2 is LQKENI. There are 17 residues in the CDR3. The junction had 10 bases not matched to a gene; V was cut back by 3 bases and J by 2 bases. The sequences come from PBMCs from the stem cell graft donor, collected from the stem cell graft. The clonotype originates from a human donor who donated a stem cell graft to a child with aplastic anemia. The chain carries TRBV18 and TRBJ2-5, with 9 bases lining up with TRBD1. The CDR3 is CASSPYGQGRIQETQYF. CDR3 DNA: TGTGCCAGCTCACCCTACGGACAGGGGAGGATTCAAGAGACCCAGTACTTC.